This is a list of T cell receptor beta chains from one sample in a study of beta chain features in type 1 diabetes. Assay used: immunoSEQ multiplex PCR; TCRdb lists only in-frame clones, some missing. Among 900,000 or so clones listed, about 17% were seen once. Material: naive CD4+ T cells from blood. The receptors were sampled from a woman between 18 and 29 years old in good health. Both conserved end residues are part of each CDR3. A D gene is named only where the DNA matches it firmly. A row's size may be missing; if present it is once, few, many or a size class.

>-|TRBJ2-1|-|TRBV7-2
CASSLVLAGRLNEQFF
TGTGCCAGCAGCTTAGTTCTGGCGGGTAGGCTCAATGAGCAGTTCTTC
>-|TRBJ2-3|few|TRBV4-3
CASSRDQRTDTQYF
TGCGCCAGCAGCCGCGACCAGAGGACAGATACGCAGTATTTT
>-|TRBJ2-5|-|TRBV7-6
CASSLGVETQYF
TGTGCCAGCAGCTTAGGGGTGGAGACCCAGTACTTC
>TRBD1|TRBJ1-2|-|TRBV27
CASSPRGTGSYYGYTF
TGTGCCAGCAGTCCCCGGGGGACAGGGTCATACTATGGCTACACCTTC
>-|TRBJ2-1|-|TRBV6-5
CASTKSSYNEQFF
TGTGCCAGCACGAAGAGCTCCTACAATGAGCAGTTCTTC
>-|TRBJ1-5|-|TRBV2
CASSSEYSNQPQHF
TGTGCCAGCAGCTCCGAATATAGCAATCAGCCCCAGCATTTT
>-|TRBJ2-4|-|TRBV15
CATSWGDEVNIQYF
TGTGCCACCAGCTGGGGGGACGAAGTAAACATTCAGTACTTC
>-|TRBJ1-4|-|TRBV4-3
CASSQGPPRGANEKLFF
TGCGCCAGCAGCCAAGGTCCCCCTCGGGGTGCTAATGAAAAACTGTTTTTT
>-|TRBJ1-5|few|TRBV10-3
CAISESPQPQHF
TGTGCCATCAGTGAGTCACCTCAGCCCCAGCATTTT
>-|TRBJ1-1|few|TRBV2
CASRSLQGGTEAFF
TGTGCCAGCAGATCCCTACAGGGTGGCACTGAAGCTTTCTTT
>-|TRBJ1-2|-|TRBV18
CASSPATGYGYTF
TGTGCCAGCTCACCAGCCACTGGCTATGGCTACACCTTC
>TRBD1|TRBJ2-7|few|TRBV6-5
CASSPQGAFEQYF
TGTGCCAGCAGTCCTCAGGGGGCGTTCGAGCAGTACTTC
>TRBD2|TRBJ2-1|once|TRBV7-7
CASSLLPTSMNEQFF
TGTGCTAGCAGCCTACTTCCGACTAGCATGAATGAGCAGTTCTTC
>-|TRBJ2-2|-|TRBV11-3
CASSPRGQLTGELFF
TGTGCCAGCAGCCCACGGGGGCAGCTCACCGGGGAGCTGTTTTTT
>TRBD1|TRBJ2-2|few|TRBV5-1
CASSFGQGANTGELFF
TGCGCCAGCAGCTTTGGGCAGGGGGCCAACACCGGGGAGCTGTTTTTT
>TRBD1|TRBJ1-1|few|TRBV7-8
CASSLVGTGGGKSGEAFF
TGTGCCAGCAGCTTAGTTGGGACAGGGGGCGGGAAATCTGGTGAAGCTTTCTTT
>TRBD1|TRBJ1-4|-|TRBV5-4
CASRDTGGGNEKLFF
TGTGCCAGCAGGGATACAGGGGGCGGGAATGAAAAACTGTTTTTT
>-|TRBJ2-1|-|TRBV2
CASSERGGGEQFF
TGTGCCAGCAGTGAAAGGGGGGGCGGTGAGCAGTTCTTC
>-|TRBJ2-5|-|TRBV7-3
CASSLGPYQETQYF
TGTGCCAGCAGCCTAGGTCCGTACCAAGAGACCCAGTACTTC
>-|TRBJ2-1|-|TRBV6-5
CASSYGPGLYNEQFF
TGTGCCAGCAGTTACGGACCGGGACTGTACAATGAGCAGTTCTTC
>-|TRBJ1-5|-|TRBV7-8
CASSLALSNQPQHF
TGTGCCAGCAGCTTAGCGCTGAGCAATCAGCCCCAGCATTTT
>TRBD2|TRBJ2-1|-|TRBV7-2
CASSPILLAGGGNNEQFF
TGTGCCAGCAGCCCAATATTACTAGCGGGAGGTGGTAATAATGAGCAGTTCTTC
>TRBD1|TRBJ1-2|-|TRBV7-2
CASSLGWTGYGYTF
TGTGCCAGCAGCTTAGGGTGGACAGGCTATGGCTACACCTTC
>-|TRBJ2-7|few|TRBV7-9
CASSLADGPYEQYF
TGTGCCAGCAGCTTAGCGGACGGCCCCTACGAGCAGTACTTC
>-|TRBJ1-5|few|TRBV2
CASTLNTRGQPQHF
TGTGCCAGCACCTTGAATACCAGGGGTCAGCCCCAGCATTTT
>-|TRBJ2-7|-|TRBV19
CASSMGRSYEQYF
TGTGCCAGTAGTATGGGCCGATCCTACGAGCAGTACTTC
>-|TRBJ2-6|few|TRBV18
CASSPMTSSPAGANVLTF
TGTGCCAGCTCACCTATGACCTCATCCCCCGCTGGGGCCAACGTCCTGACTTTC
>-|TRBJ1-2|-|TRBV10-3
CAISEKGFGYTF
TGTGCCATCAGTGAAAAGGGGTTCGGCTACACCTTC
>-|TRBJ1-4|few|TRBV7-2
CASSATGEKLFF
TGTGCCAGCAGCGCGACAGGAGAAAAACTGTTTTTT
>TRBD1|TRBJ1-3|-|TRBV27
CASSSAGGLGNTIYF
TGTGCCAGCTCTTCCGCAGGGGGCCTAGGAAACACCATATATTTT
>TRBD2|TRBJ2-1|-|TRBV7-9
CASSSGLANNEQFF
TGTGCCAGCAGCTCGGGACTAGCGAACAATGAGCAGTTCTTC
>-|TRBJ1-5|few|TRBV15
CATSRGAGDNQPQHF
TGTGCCACCAGCAGGGGGGCAGGGGATAATCAGCCCCAGCATTTT
>-|TRBJ2-2|few|TRBV2
CASSLLGANTGELFF
TGTGCCAGCAGCCTCCTCGGCGCGAACACCGGGGAGCTGTTTTTT
>TRBD2|TRBJ2-1|-|TRBV7-9
CASSPELAVSYNEQFF
TGTGCCAGCAGCCCCGAGCTAGCGGTATCCTACAATGAGCAGTTCTTC
>TRBD1|TRBJ1-1|few|TRBV28
CASSLGQGNTEAFF
TGTGCCAGCAGTTTAGGACAGGGAAACACTGAAGCTTTCTTT
>-|TRBJ2-7|few|TRBV5-1
CASSSPPGTIPYEQYF
TGCGCCAGCAGCTCTCCACCCGGGACAATCCCATACGAGCAGTACTTC
>TRBD2|TRBJ2-3|few|TRBV5-1
CASSRTSRSTDTQYF
TGCGCCAGCAGCCGGACTAGCCGTAGCACAGATACGCAGTATTTT
>-|TRBJ2-5|-|TRBV19
CASRAYETQYF
TGTGCCAGTAGAGCATACGAGACCCAGTACTTC
>-|TRBJ2-5|-|TRBV29-1
CSVEGVGETQYF
TGCAGCGTTGAGGGCGTGGGGGAGACCCAGTACTTC
>-|TRBJ2-6|few|TRBV15
CATSSRGTGANVLTF
TGTGCCACCAGCAGCAGGGGTACCGGGGCCAACGTCCTGACTTTC
>TRBD1|TRBJ2-1|few|TRBV7-2
CASSNRGPGDEQFF
TGTGCCAGCAGCAACAGGGGCCCAGGGGATGAGCAGTTCTTC
>TRBD1|TRBJ2-7|-|TRBV28
CASSLLGAPGQGEQGGF
TGTGCCAGCAGTTTACTCGGCGCTCCGGGACAGGGGGAGCAGGGGGGCTTC
>TRBD2|TRBJ2-1|-|TRBV6-5
CASSKSGRREQFF
TGTGCCAGCAGCAAAAGCGGGAGGAGGGAGCAGTTCTTC
>TRBD2|TRBJ2-7|few|TRBV28
CASTPISGGKGEQYF
TGTGCCAGCACCCCCATTTCGGGGGGTAAGGGGGAGCAGTACTTC
>-|TRBJ2-7|-|TRBV7-2
CASSLGGGRPAPQQYF
TGTGCCAGCAGCTTAGGGGGCGGCCGGCCCGCTCCGCAGCAGTACTTC
>-|TRBJ2-1|-|TRBV11-2
CASSQGGPGGYNEQFF
TGTGCCAGCAGCCAAGGAGGGCCCGGAGGCTACAATGAGCAGTTCTTC
>-|TRBJ2-1|-|TRBV4-3
CASSQGLLVSSYNEQFF
TGCGCCAGCAGCCAAGGGCTTCTAGTGAGCTCCTACAATGAGCAGTTCTTC
>TRBD2|TRBJ2-3|few|TRBV4-2
CASSQGAGGTDTQYF
TGTGCCAGCAGCCAAGGAGCGGGAGGCACAGATACGCAGTATTTT
>-|TRBJ2-3|few|TRBV4-3
CASSQDWGDTQYF
TGCGCCAGCAGCCAGGACTGGGGAGATACGCAGTATTTT
>-|TRBJ2-5|few|TRBV15
CATSRNRGLVNQETQYF
TGTGCCACCAGCAGAAACAGGGGACTAGTTAACCAAGAGACCCAGTACTTC
>-|TRBJ1-2|few|TRBV28
CASSWQGTPNYGYTF
TGTGCCAGCAGTTGGCAGGGTACTCCTAACTATGGCTACACCTTC
>-|TRBJ2-3|-|TRBV5-1
CASTQSRDTQYF
TGCGCCAGCACCCAATCCCGAGATACGCAGTATTTT
>-|TRBJ2-1|few|TRBV7-2
CASSFTEGSYNEQFF
TGTGCCAGCAGCTTTACAGAGGGCTCTTACAATGAGCAGTTCTTC
>-|TRBJ1-5|-|TRBV9
CASSARDSGGGPNQPQHF
TGTGCCAGCAGCGCCCGTGATTCGGGGGGGGGACCCAATCAGCCCCAGCATTTT
>TRBD2|TRBJ2-2|-|TRBV7-9
CASSLRQSTSGSAGELFF
TGTGCCAGCAGCTTGAGGCAATCAACTAGCGGGAGTGCGGGGGAGCTGTTTTTT
>-|TRBJ1-1|-|TRBV19
CASSILMAADLGDTEAFF
TGTGCCAGTAGTATTTTGATGGCAGCCGACCTCGGGGACACTGAAGCTTTCTTT
>-|TRBJ2-3|few|TRBV7-9
CASSLEPGGDTQYF
TGTGCCAGCAGCTTAGAACCCGGAGGAGATACGCAGTATTTT
>TRBD2|TRBJ2-3|few|TRBV6-5
CASITAGVRDTQYF
TGTGCCAGCATAACGGCGGGAGTTCGAGATACGCAGTATTTT
>-|TRBJ2-1|few|TRBV5-1
CASRLYNEQFF
TGCGCCAGCAGACTGTACAATGAGCAGTTCTTC
>TRBD2|TRBJ2-3|-|TRBV2
CASSEMGLATDTQYF
TGTGCCAGCAGTGAAATGGGACTAGCGACAGATACGCAGTATTTT